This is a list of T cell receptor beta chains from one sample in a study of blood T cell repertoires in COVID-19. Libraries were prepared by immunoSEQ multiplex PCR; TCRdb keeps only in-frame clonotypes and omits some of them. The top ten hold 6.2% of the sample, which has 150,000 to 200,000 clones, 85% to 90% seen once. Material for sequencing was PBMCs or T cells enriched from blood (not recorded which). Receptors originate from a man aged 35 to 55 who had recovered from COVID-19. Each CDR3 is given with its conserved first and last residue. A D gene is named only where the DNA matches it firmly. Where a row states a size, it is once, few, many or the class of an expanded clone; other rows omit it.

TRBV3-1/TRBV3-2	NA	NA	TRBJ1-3	CASSQRGSGNTIYF	TGTGCCAGCAGCCAAAGGGGCTCTGGAAACACCATATATTTT
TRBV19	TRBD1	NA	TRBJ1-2	CAVSNGQGGYGYTF	TGTGCCGTAAGTAACGGACAGGGAGGCTATGGCTACACCTTC
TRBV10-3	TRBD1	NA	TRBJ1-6	CAISRGQGAYNSPLHF	TGTGCCATCAGTAGGGGGCAAGGGGCCTATAATTCACCCCTCCACTTT
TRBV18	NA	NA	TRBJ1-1	CASSPRDQGNTEAFF	TGTGCCAGCTCACCACGCGACCAGGGAAACACTGAAGCTTTCTTT
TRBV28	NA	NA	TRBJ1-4	CASSLVSGVNEKLFF	TGTGCCAGCAGTTTAGTATCCGGGGTTAATGAAAAACTGTTTTTT
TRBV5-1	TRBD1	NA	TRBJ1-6	CASSLEPGQGVKGASPLHF	TGCGCCAGCAGCTTGGAACCGGGACAGGGAGTGAAGGGTGCTTCACCCCTCCACTTT
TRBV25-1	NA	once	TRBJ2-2	CATREGANTGELFF	TGTGCCACTAGAGAAGGGGCCAACACCGGGGAGCTGTTTTTT
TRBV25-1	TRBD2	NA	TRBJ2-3	CASSGAGDTDTQYF	TGTGCCAGCAGTGGAGCGGGGGACACAGATACGCAGTATTTT
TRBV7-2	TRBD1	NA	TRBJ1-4	CASRRGQLNEKLFF	TGTGCCAGCAGACGGGGACAGCTTAATGAAAAACTGTTTTTT
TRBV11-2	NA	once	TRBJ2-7	CASSLQLNSYEQYF	TGTGCCAGCAGCTTGCAGTTAAACTCCTACGAGCAGTACTTC
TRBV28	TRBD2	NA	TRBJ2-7	CASRLAGETYEQYF	TGTGCCAGCAGGCTAGCGGGAGAAACCTACGAGCAGTACTTC
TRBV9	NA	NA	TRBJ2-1	CASSVRGDEQFF	TGTGCCAGCAGCGTACGCGGGGATGAGCAGTTCTTC
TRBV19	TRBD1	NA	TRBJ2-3	CASSPTGGTDTQYF	TGTGCCAGTAGCCCAACAGGGGGCACAGATACGCAGTATTTT
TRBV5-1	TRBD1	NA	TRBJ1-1	CASSWTGTGGKNTEAFF	TGCGCCAGCAGCTGGACCGGGACAGGGGGCAAGAACACTGAAGCTTTCTTT
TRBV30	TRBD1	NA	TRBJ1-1	CAWNTQGDTEAFF	TGTGCCTGGAACACACAGGGGGACACTGAAGCTTTCTTT
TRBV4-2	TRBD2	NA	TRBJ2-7	CASSLSGNYEQYF	TGTGCCAGCAGCCTTAGCGGGAACTACGAGCAGTACTTC
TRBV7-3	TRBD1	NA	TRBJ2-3	CASSFIPGGTDTQYF	TGTGCCAGCAGCTTCATCCCAGGGGGTACAGATACGCAGTATTTT
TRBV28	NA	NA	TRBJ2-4	CATMNLAKNIQYF	TGTGCTACTATGAACCTAGCCAAAAACATTCAGTACTTC
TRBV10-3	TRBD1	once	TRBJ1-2	CAISRQGSNYGYTF	TGTGCCATCAGCCGACAGGGCTCTAACTATGGCTACACCTTC
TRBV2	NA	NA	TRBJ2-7	CASSGGRVNSYEQYF	TGTGCCAGCAGTGGGGGCAGGGTGAACTCCTACGAGCAGTACTTC
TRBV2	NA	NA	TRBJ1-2	CASSDLAGVNYGYTF	TGTGCCAGCAGTGATCTGGCAGGGGTTAACTATGGCTACACCTTC
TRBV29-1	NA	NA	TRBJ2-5	CSVDVGSWETQYF	TGCAGCGTTGATGTCGGGAGTTGGGAGACCCAGTACTTC
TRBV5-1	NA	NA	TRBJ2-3	CASSQNTDTQYF	TGCGCCAGCAGTCAGAACACGGATACGCAGTATTTT
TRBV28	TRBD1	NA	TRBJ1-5	CASKLGGREYQPQHF	TGTGCCAGCAAACTAGGGGGCAGGGAATATCAGCCCCAGCATTTT
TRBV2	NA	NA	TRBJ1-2	CASRDFPNSKTLF	TGTGCCAGCAGGGACTTTCCAAACTCCAAAACGCTCTTC
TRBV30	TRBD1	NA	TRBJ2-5	CAWTAGTGKETQYF	TGTGCCTGGACTGCAGGGACAGGGAAAGAGACCCAGTACTTC
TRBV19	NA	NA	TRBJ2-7	CASSPGGGGYEQYF	TGTGCCAGTAGTCCCGGAGGGGGCGGGTACGAGCAGTACTTC
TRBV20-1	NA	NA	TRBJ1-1	CSANQGEAFF	TGCAGTGCTAACCAGGGCGAAGCTTTCTTT
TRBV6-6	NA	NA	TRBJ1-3	CASSYDRFRNTIYF	TGTGCCAGCAGTTACGACAGGTTTAGAAACACCATATATTTT
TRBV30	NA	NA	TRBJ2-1	CAWSGGRYNEQFF	TGTGCCTGGAGTGGCGGCAGATACAATGAGCAGTTCTTC
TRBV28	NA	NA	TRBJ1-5	CASSIQGPHQPQHF	TGTGCCAGCAGTATCCAGGGGCCTCATCAGCCCCAGCATTTT
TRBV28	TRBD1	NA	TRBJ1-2	CASRLAPGQGSNYGYTF	TGTGCCAGCAGGTTAGCCCCCGGACAGGGTAGCAACTATGGCTACACCTTC
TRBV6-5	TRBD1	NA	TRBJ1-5	CASRDRGGSNQPQHF	TGTGCCAGTAGGGACAGGGGGGGAAGCAATCAGCCCCAGCATTTT
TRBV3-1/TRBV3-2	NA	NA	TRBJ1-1	CASSQDIKSEAFF	TGTGCCAGCAGCCAAGATATTAAATCTGAAGCTTTCTTT
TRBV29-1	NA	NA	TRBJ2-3	CSVEPGSTDTQYF	TGCAGCGTTGAGCCAGGGAGCACAGATACGCAGTATTTT
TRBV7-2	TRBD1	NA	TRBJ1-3	CASSHSKEDRGWFGNTIYF	TGTGCCAGCAGCCATTCGAAGGAAGACAGGGGTTGGTTTGGAAACACCATATATTTT
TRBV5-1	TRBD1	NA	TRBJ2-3	CASRGQGAGTDTQYF	TGCGCCAGCAGGGGACAGGGTGCTGGCACAGATACGCAGTATTTT
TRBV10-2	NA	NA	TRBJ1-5	CASSETRQGNQPQHF	TGCGCCAGCAGTGAGACACGACAGGGCAATCAGCCCCAGCATTTT
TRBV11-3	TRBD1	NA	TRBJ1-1	CASSFLRDSGAFF	TGTGCCAGCAGCTTTTTAAGGGACAGTGGGGCTTTCTTT
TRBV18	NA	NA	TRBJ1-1	CASSPRRGNPDAFF	TGTGCCAGCTCACCACGGAGAGGAAACCCTGATGCTTTCTTT